This note documents a single TCR beta chain sequence. What this receptor recognizes is not known. Per-base quality was not reported, and no clone a single base away is much larger than it. From V the trimming removes 2 bases and from J it removes 1 base, while the gene matches leave 6 bases of the junction unaccounted for. Sequences GTSNPN (CDR1) and SVGIG (CDR2) are obtained from the germline V gene (reference sequence). Its CDR3 holds 15 amino acids, cysteine through phenylalanine. Just the 45-base CDR3 DNA is kept, in frame starting at base 1. These data are taken from a study of cytotoxic CD8 clonotypes in ibrutinib-treated CLL (dated by TCRdb to the early 2020s). Looking at the study overall: The cohort was composed of 11 relapsed/refractory and approximately 14 treatment-naive patients; IGHV unmutated status was identified in around 17 patients. Of the approximately 86 participants in the trial, about two dozen had longitudinal samples available. Samples averaged roughly 260,000 productive templates and approximately 100,000 productive rearrangements. Cryopreserved peripheral blood mononuclear cells were collected at three points: before therapy, at response, and at either sustained remission or disease progression. The response samples were drawn at a median of 12 months into treatment, with a range of about 6 to 36 months. Patients were still on ibrutinib when every remission and progressive disease sample was collected. Responses were partial in roughly 24 patients and complete in 2; after median around 72 months follow-up, some 15 stayed in remission and some twelve progressed.

On a MiSeq, deep resolution sequencing aimed for a depth between 1 in 1 million and 1 in 200,000 T cells, with each clonotype covered roughly 10x on average. The immunoSEQ hsTCRB Kit was used to generate TCR beta libraries. As for the original processing: The data were analyzed with ImmunoSEQ Analyzer and ImmunoSEQ Data Assistant, and V, D and J gene assignments followed IMGT definitions. Clonality, which ranges from 0 to 1, was calculated by subtracting the normalized Shannon entropy of productive rearrangement frequencies from one. Only overrepresented clonotypes making up at least 0.05% of the repertoire of each patient were included in the public clonotype analysis. About a dozen age-matched healthy donor repertoires from immuneACCESS were used as controls for clonality. As stored in TCRdb, this immuneACCESS dataset retains in-frame rearrangements with V and J assigned. A fraction of the clones does not appear; measured against another copy, unresolved V genes explain less than half of the discrepancy, and the remainder lacks a known reason. V and J calls and clone size come straight from that table; D and trimming were deduced from the DNA. The sample has roughly 42,000 clones on record, under 80% of them singletons. The ten largest clones represent roughly 21% of the sample.

The study at large found these results: An increase in clonality was observed at ibrutinib response, with clonality remaining stable during sustained remission and falling back toward baseline at progression. Public clonotypes were found to be uncommon and were observed to contract or remain stable during treatment; the increase in clonality was shown to reflect expansion of private clonotypes at ibrutinib response. Lymph node repertoires were not examined, and the timing of sampling was not matched between patients in sustained remission and those whose disease progressed. At baseline, clonality was higher than in age-matched healthy donors and showed a strong correlation with circulating CD8+ T-cell counts.

What the time point label conveys for this sample: roughly 2 years on ibrutinib. For TCR beta library preparation, 1.5 to 2.5 micrograms of genomic DNA was extracted from cryopreserved PBMCs. High-throughput TCR beta sequencing was performed on longitudinal blood samples from CLL patients receiving ibrutinib monotherapy. Patients were enrolled in a phase 2 open-label single-center ibrutinib monotherapy trial. Sequences were derived from PBMCs, sampled after 24 months of ibrutinib treatment. The sequence joins TRBV30 to TRBJ1-1, and TRBD1 aligns with 8 junction nucleotides. The sequence derives from a human donor with chronic lymphocytic leukemia. CDR3 reads: CAWSLWDRTNTEAFF. The nucleotide sequence is given as TGTGCCTGGAGTCTCTGGGACAGGACGAACACTGAAGCTTTCTTT.